The 19 T cell receptor beta chains below all came from one sample that was sequenced in a study of T cell responses to AZD1222 COVID-19 vaccine. Method: immunoSEQ multiplex PCR; TCRdb's copy keeps in-frame clones and lacks some. There are around 140,000 clones in the sample; 80% to 90% occur only once, and 2.5% to 3.5% lies in the top ten. This material consisted of peripheral blood, taken on day 0 of AZD1222 vaccination. Receptor source: an adult in good health.

This chain uses TRBV5-1 with TRBJ1-1; D ambiguous. The CDR3 spans 13 residues. Germline CDR1 reads SGHRS; CDR2 reads YFSETQ. V was shortened by 6 bases and J by 5 bases, with 14 bases between the two germline ends. The CDR3 loop reads CASNITPGTEAFF. DNA for the CDR3: TGCGCCAGCAACATCACCCCCGGGACTGAAGCTTTCTTT.

The chain links TRBV28 to TRBJ2-5; D uncertain. From germline, CDR1 is MDHEN and CDR2 SYDVKM. V was trimmed by 6 bases and J by 1 base, leaving 6 bases between them. The CDR3 is 12 residues long. This CDR3 reads CASRRSQETQYF. Here the CDR3 DNA reads TGTGCCAGCAGACGGTCCCAAGAGACCCAGTACTTC.

This rearrangement joins TRBV24-1 to TRBJ2-6, with 9 bases that match TRBD1. The length of the CDR3 is 19 residues. V lost 2 bases and J lost 4; bases outside the gene matches: 11. Germline CDR1 reads KGHDR; CDR2 reads SFDVKD. CDR3 coding DNA: TGTGCCACCAGTGATTCCCTGGGACAGGGTTTTAGAGGGGCCAACGTCCTGACTTTC. Protein: CATSDSLGQGFRGANVLTF.

The J gene is TRBJ2-1, the V gene TRBV6-2 or TRBV6-3; D gene uncertain. The germline V gene encodes CDR1 MNHEY and CDR2 SVGEGT. This CDR3 contains 18 residues. Trimming removed 0 bases at V and 0 bases at J, with 15 bases between. The CDR3 loop reads CASSYSPTELSSYNEQFF. In DNA form, the CDR3 reads TGTGCCAGCAGTTACTCCCCGACGGAACTGAGCTCCTACAATGAGCAGTTCTTC.

DNA of the CDR3: TGTGCCAGCTCCGGTCCGGGCGGGGGCAGCACAGATACGCAGTATTTT. Amino acids: CASSGPGGGSTDTQYF. The chain employs TRBV7-9 and TRBJ2-3, with D tentatively TRBD2 (7 bases). The CDR3 is made up of 16 amino acids. The V gene lost 8 bases and the J gene lost 0 bases, with 18 bases spanning the gap. Looked up from germline, CDR1 is SEHNR and CDR2 is FQNEAQ (reference sequence).

This clone occurred once. The genes are TRBV6-5 and TRBJ2-7; D gene unclear. Germline CDR1 MNHEY, CDR2 SVGAGI. CDR3 length: 15 residues. With 6 bases removed from V and 3 bases from J, the gap between germline ends came to 18 bases. As DNA, the CDR3 is TGTGCCAGCAGGTCCGACGGTGCCTCGTTCTACGAGCAGTACTTC. It specifies CASRSDGASFYEQYF.

The CDR3 bases are TGTGCCAGCTCGTGGGACAGTATCTCCTACGAGCAGTACTTC. This gives the protein CASSWDSISYEQYF. This chain uses TRBV18 with TRBJ2-7, with TRBD1 matching 7 bases. Per the germline V gene, CDR1 is KGHSH and CDR2 is LQKENI. The length of the CDR3 is 14 residues. V dropped 6 bases and J dropped 0; count of bases not matched to a gene: 5.

The rearrangement uses TRBV29-1 and TRBJ2-7; 15 bases are shared with TRBD2. This CDR3 spans 13 amino acids. V lost 6 bases and J lost 7; bases outside the gene matches: 4. The germline V gene has CDR1 SQVTM and CDR2 ANQGSEA. Written as DNA, the CDR3 is TGCAGCGTCGGACTAGCGGGGGGGCGGGAGCAGTACTTC. The encoded protein is CSVGLAGGREQYF.

J is TRBJ2-1 and V is TRBV7-9; TRBD1 is a possible D gene (6 bases). Trimming stripped 0 bases from V and 6 bases from J, with 6 bases between. Germline assignment: CDR1 SEHNR and CDR2 FQNEAQ (reference sequence). This CDR3 has 13 amino acids. The CDR3 coding sequence is TGTGCCAGCAGCTTAGCAGGGGGCAATGAGCAGTTCTTC. It encodes CASSLAGGNEQFF.

V is TRBV29-1 and J is TRBJ1-2; no reliable D call. The CDR3 length is 14 residues. Germline CDR1 SQVTM, CDR2 ANQGSEA. V was clipped by 4 bases and J by 0 bases, with 12 bases between them. The CDR3 reads CSVVLATSNYGYTF. CDR3 DNA sequence: TGCAGCGTTGTTCTGGCAACTTCTAACTATGGCTACACCTTC.

The chain recombines TRBV11-1 with TRBJ1-1; 8 nucleotides agree with TRBD1. Per germline, CDR1 SGHAT and CDR2 FQDESV (reference sequence). This CDR3 spans 16 amino acids. V shed 5 bases and J 3 bases; nucleotides not matched to a gene: 11. This chain's CDR3 is CASSPKRTGKDTEAFF. The DNA for the CDR3 is TGTGCCAGCAGCCCCAAACGGACAGGGAAGGACACTGAAGCTTTCTTT.

The chain couples TRBV5-6 to TRBJ1-5; D perhaps matches TRBD1 (6 bases). Germline V gene data show CDR1 as SGHDT and CDR2 as YYEEEE. Trimming took 1 base from V and 4 from J, leaving 18 bases between them. The CDR3 has 17 amino acids. The CDR3 here is CASSLRKVTGQNQPQHF. DNA for the CDR3: TGTGCCAGCAGCTTGAGAAAGGTAACAGGACAGAATCAGCCCCAGCATTTT.

The chain recombines TRBV28 with TRBJ2-7; a possible D gene is TRBD2 (5 bases). The ends were cut back, 5 bases at V and 9 bases at J, with 20 bases in the middle. The length of the CDR3 is 14 residues. In germline, CDR1 is MDHEN, CDR2 SYDVKM. The CDR3 region is CASSPGIRERTQYF. In DNA, the CDR3 is TGTGCCAGCAGTCCGGGGATTCGTGAGCGTACGCAGTACTTC.

The chain links TRBV7-2 to TRBJ1-5; D unclear. In germline, CDR1 is SGHTA, CDR2 FQGNSA. The CDR3 is 13 residues long. V was clipped by 1 base and J by 1 base, with 2 bases between them. The CDR3 coding sequence is TGTGCCAGCAGCTTAGACAGCAATCAGCCCCAGCATTTT. Its translation: CASSLDSNQPQHF.

The CDR3 loop reads CASTKFDRVTEAFF. In nucleotides, the CDR3 is TGTGCCAGCACCAAATTCGACAGGGTCACTGAAGCTTTCTTT. The chain joins TRBV5-6 to TRBJ1-1; 7 bases are a match to TRBD1. Germline lookup yields CDR1 SGHDT and CDR2 YYEEEE. The CDR3 length is 14 residues. The trim removed 6 bases at V and 4 bases at J, leaving 9 bases unmatched.

The rearrangement joins TRBV28 to TRBJ1-6; D not certain. V lost 3 bases and J 0 bases, leaving 12 bases between the germline ends. The germline CDR1 and CDR2 sequences are MDHEN and SYDVKM. The CDR3 runs to 17 residues. The CDR3 spells CASSLYGPSSYNSPLHF. CDR3 nucleotide sequence: TGTGCCAGCAGTTTGTATGGGCCGAGCTCCTATAATTCACCCCTCCACTTT.

This clone appeared many times. The chain uses TRBV9 and TRBJ2-7; no clear D gene. The ends were cut back, 0 bases at V and 4 bases at J, with 8 bases in the middle. Germline CDR1 is SGDLS and CDR2 is YYNGEE. CDR3 length: 13 amino acids. CDR3 sequence reads: CASSVAPWYEQYF. Here the CDR3 DNA reads TGTGCCAGCAGCGTAGCCCCTTGGTACGAGCAGTACTTC.

The rearrangement uses TRBV4-2 and TRBJ1-2; 8 bases map to TRBD1. The germline gives CDR1 LGHNA, CDR2 YNFKEQ. CDR3 length equals 13 residues. With 3 bases clipped from V and 3 bases from J, the junction kept 0 bases outside the gene matches. The CDR3 is CASSQTGDYGYTF. The CDR3 DNA follows: TGTGCCAGCAGCCAGACAGGGGACTATGGCTACACCTTC.

The rearrangement joins TRBV19 to TRBJ1-3; TRBD1 might be the D (6 bases). CDR1 and CDR2 (germline): LNHDA, SQIVND (reference sequence). The V and J ends lost 5 bases and 3 bases respectively, with 14 bases between them. The CDR3 totals 15 residues. The CDR3 nucleotides read TGTGCCAGTAGTCCCAAGAGGGGGATTGGAAACACCATATATTTT. It is translated as CASSPKRGIGNTIYF.